This passage covers 13 T cell receptor beta chains from one sample sequenced in a study of T cell responses to AZD1222 COVID-19 vaccine. Using immunoSEQ multiplex PCR, the repertoire was profiled, and TCRdb retains in-frame clones only, with some absent. The sample carries some 200,000 clones, roughly 93% recorded once. Sequencing was performed on peripheral blood, taken on day 0 of AZD1222 vaccination. These receptors originate from an adult in good health.

The CDR3: CASSQLDRADEQFF. The CDR3 region has the DNA TGTGCCAGCAGCCAACTAGACAGGGCCGATGAGCAGTTCTTC. The V call is TRBV4-2, the J call TRBJ2-1, with 7 bases identical to TRBD1. This CDR3 contains 14 residues. V lost 2 bases, J lost 8 bases, and 6 bases stayed unmatched. Germline CDR1 is LGHNA and CDR2 is YNFKEQ.

The CDR3 loop reads CASSLESQVRTGELFF. CDR3 sequence (DNA): TGTGCCAGCAGCTTAGAAAGTCAGGTTCGGACCGGGGAGCTGTTTTTT. The rearrangement joins TRBV7-6 to TRBJ2-2; D remains ambiguous. Germline CDR1 is SGHVS and CDR2 is FNYEAQ. Trimming took off 1 base at V and 5 bases at J, with 14 bases between the two ends. The CDR3 runs 16 residues.

The V call is TRBV13, the J call TRBJ2-2; D gene ambiguous. Germline assignment: CDR1 PRHDT and CDR2 FYEKMQ (reference sequence). The CDR3 runs to 19 residues. Trimming took 5 bases from V and 6 from J, leaving 28 bases between them. CDR3 sequence: CASSPISLFVRNEAGELFF. CDR3 sequence (DNA): TGTGCCAGCAGCCCTATAAGCTTGTTCGTCAGGAACGAGGCCGGGGAGCTGTTTTTT.

The gene calls are TRBV21-1 and TRBJ1-2. TRBV21-1 is recorded as a pseudogene. The CDR3 runs 13 residues. CDR3 in amino acids: CASSNNKGDGYTF. Here the CDR3 DNA reads TGTGCCAGCAGCAACAATAAAGGTGATGGCTACACCTTC.

J is TRBJ2-7 and V is TRBV19; the D gene could be TRBD1 or TRBD2 (5 bases each). Between the trimmed V and J ends, which lost 7 bases and 5 bases, there was a span of 18 bases. Germline loops: CDR1 LNHDA, CDR2 SQIVND (reference sequence). CDR3 size: 14 residues. The CDR3 here is CASNTLAGTDEQYF. The CDR3 DNA is TGTGCCAGTAATACCCTGGCAGGGACGGACGAGCAGTACTTC.

This clone turned up a few times. V is TRBV28 and J is TRBJ2-7; no firm D call. V lost 2 bases and J 0 bases, leaving 11 bases between the germline ends. The CDR3 is made up of 15 amino acids. Germline loops: CDR1 MDHEN, CDR2 SYDVKM. DNA of the CDR3: TGTGCCAGCAGTTTACTGAGGTCTAGCTCCTACGAGCAGTACTTC. Amino acid sequence: CASSLLRSSSYEQYF. Full variable domain (outside the CDR3, taken from reference TRBV28 and TRBJ2-7): DVKVTQSSRYLVKRTGEKVFLECVQDMDHENMFWYRQDPGLGLRLIYFSYDVKMKEKGDIPEGYSVSREKKERFSLILESASTNQTSMYLCASSLLRSSSYEQYFGPGTRLTVT.

The CDR3 here is CASSPGQETSNEQFF. In DNA form, the CDR3 reads TGTGCCAGCAGTCCGGGGCAGGAGACTAGCAATGAGCAGTTCTTC. The V and J genes are TRBV27 and TRBJ2-1; D is possibly TRBD2 (6 bases). V lost 5 bases and J lost 6, with 17 bases in between. CDR1 and CDR2 (germline): MNHEY, SMNVEV (reference sequence). The CDR3 sequence is 15 residues long.

This chain joins TRBV6-5 and TRBJ2-7, with D uncertain. The CDR3 is 16 residues long. Germline V CDR1 and CDR2: MNHEY, SVGAGI. V shed 2 bases and J shed 0 bases, with 14 bases lying between them. The CDR3 DNA follows: TGTGCCAGCAGTTACCCTGGGTTCTTAAGCTCCTACGAGCAGTACTTC. This translates into CASSYPGFLSSYEQYF.

The DNA for the CDR3 is TGTGCCAGCAGCAAATTTTGGCCCTGCTACAATGAGCAGTTCTTC. Protein product: CASSKFWPCYNEQFF. The chain joins TRBV21-1 to TRBJ2-1; the table's D call TRBD1 went unverified against the DNA. TRBV21-1 is annotated as a pseudogene. CDR3 length equals 15 residues.

The gene calls are TRBV5-1 and TRBJ2-3; D gene ambiguous. Per the germline V gene, CDR1 is SGHRS and CDR2 is YFSETQ. This CDR3 is built from 13 residues. The V gene lost 5 bases and the J gene lost 2 bases, with 9 bases spanning the gap. The CDR3 DNA sequence: TGCGCCAGCAGGGCTGGAGTCACAGATACGCAGTATTTT. It encodes CASRAGVTDTQYF.

This clone occurred once. The chain couples TRBV7-3 to TRBJ2-1, with TRBD2 identical over 13 bases. The germline gives CDR1 SGHTA, CDR2 FQGTGA. The CDR3 covers 18 residues. The V segment lost 4 bases and the J segment 8 bases; nucleotides outside the gene matches: 14. CDR3 nucleotide sequence: TGTGCCAGCAGCTCCCAAACGACAAGACTAGCGGGGGGTCATGAGCAGTTCTTC. Its translation is CASSSQTTRLAGGHEQFF.

The chain links TRBV13 to TRBJ2-1; perhaps TRBD2 as D (5 bases). With 5 bases removed from V and 7 bases from J, the gap between germline ends came to 18 bases. In germline, CDR1 is PRHDT, CDR2 FYEKMQ (reference sequence). The CDR3 has 15 amino acids. DNA of the CDR3: TGTGCCAGCAGCGCCCGACTACCCCTGGGGAATGAGCAGTTCTTC. Its translation is CASSARLPLGNEQFF.

The rearrangement links TRBV5-1 to TRBJ1-1; D is possibly TRBD1 (6 bases). CDR1 SGHRS and CDR2 YFSETQ come from the germline V gene. The V gene lost 2 bases and the J gene lost 5 bases, with 16 bases spanning the gap. CDR3 length: 15 amino acids. The chain's CDR3 is CASSLGTPYETEAFF. CDR3 sequence (DNA): TGCGCCAGCAGCTTAGGGACACCCTACGAGACTGAAGCTTTCTTT.